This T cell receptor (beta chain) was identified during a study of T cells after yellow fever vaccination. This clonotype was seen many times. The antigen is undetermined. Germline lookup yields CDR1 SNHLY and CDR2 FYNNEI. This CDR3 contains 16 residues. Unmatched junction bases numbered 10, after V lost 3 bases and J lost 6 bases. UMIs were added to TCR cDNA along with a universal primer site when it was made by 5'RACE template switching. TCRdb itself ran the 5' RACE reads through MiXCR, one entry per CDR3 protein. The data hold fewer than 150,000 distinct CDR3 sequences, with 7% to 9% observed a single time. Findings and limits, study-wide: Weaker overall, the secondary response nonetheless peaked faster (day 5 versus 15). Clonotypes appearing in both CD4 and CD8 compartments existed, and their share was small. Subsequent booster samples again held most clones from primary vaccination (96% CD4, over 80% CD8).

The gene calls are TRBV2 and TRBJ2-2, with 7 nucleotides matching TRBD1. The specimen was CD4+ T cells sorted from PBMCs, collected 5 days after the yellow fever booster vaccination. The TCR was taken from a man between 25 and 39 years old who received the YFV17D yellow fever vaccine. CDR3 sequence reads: CASSDSTGSFPGELFF. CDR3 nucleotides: TGTGCCAGCAGTGACTCGACAGGGTCGTTCCCCGGGGAGCTGTTTTTT.